Following are 30 T cell receptor beta chains from one sample sequenced in a study of cytomegalovirus exposure and HLA in healthy donors. The PCR ran on 60 Vbeta and 13 Jbeta primers. The protocol was immunoSEQ multiplex PCR, while the TCRdb copy is restricted to in-frame clones and leaves out a portion. Of 150,000 to 200,000 clones detected, approximately 85% appear once; the ten largest clones hold about 2.3%. The material sequenced was PBMCs. The receptor set was obtained from a woman aged 50 to 65 in good health and CMV-seronegative.

The V gene is TRBV7-2, the J gene TRBJ2-5; D uncertain. The closer fit of TRBJ2-7 to the DNA end suggests the J call may be wrong. The V gene's germline CDR1 is SGHTA and CDR2 FQGNSA. There are 12 residues in the CDR3. Written as DNA, the CDR3 is TGTGCCAGCAGCTTAACCAGGAACGAGCAGTACTTC. It specifies CASSLTRNEQYF.

The chain is built from TRBV7-2 and TRBJ2-7, with a tentative D call TRBD1 (6 bases). This CDR3 region has 15 residues. The germline gives CDR1 SGHTA, CDR2 FQGNSA. With 4 bases removed from V and 3 bases from J, the gap between germline ends came to 16 bases. For the CDR3, the DNA is TGTGCCAGCAGCTCACAGGGCGGTGAGAACTACGAGCAGTACTTC. It is translated as CASSSQGGENYEQYF.

The chain joins TRBV7-9 to TRBJ2-2, with 12 bases matching TRBD1. The trim removed 3 bases at V and 4 bases at J, leaving 3 bases unmatched. Germline V gene lookup returns CDR1 SEHNR and CDR2 FQNEAQ (reference sequence). The CDR3 runs to 16 residues. The CDR3 here is CASSFRDRGPTGELFF. As DNA, the CDR3 is TGTGCCAGCAGCTTCCGGGACAGGGGGCCCACCGGGGAGCTGTTTTTT.

In this sample, this clone turned up once. The chain links TRBV7-9 to TRBJ2-7; D is unclear. This CDR3 has 14 amino acids. V dropped 3 bases and J dropped 3 bases, with 12 bases sitting between them. Germline-derived CDR1 and CDR2 are SEHNR and FQNEAQ (reference sequence). CDR3 nucleotides: TGTGCCAGCAGCTTCAGCGACGGCGTCTACGAGCAGTACTTC. Amino acids: CASSFSDGVYEQYF.

Written as DNA, the CDR3 is TGTGCCAGCAGTTCAGACCTCGGGACTAGCGGGAACTCCTACAATGAGCAGTTCTTC. Translation: CASSSDLGTSGNSYNEQFF. The chain employs TRBV28 and TRBJ2-1; 13 nucleotides agree with TRBD2. Germline-derived CDR1 and CDR2 are MDHEN and SYDVKM. The CDR3 has 19 residues. V dropped 4 bases and J dropped 0; count of bases not matched to a gene: 9.

V is TRBV5-1 and J is TRBJ1-1; D not certain. Trimming cost V 4 bases and J 1 base, with 8 bases left between them. The CDR3 consists of 13 residues. CDR1 SGHRS and CDR2 YFSETQ come from the germline V gene. CDR3 nucleotide sequence: TGCGCCAGCAGCCCCGAGGGGAACACTGAAGCTTTCTTT. Translation gives CASSPEGNTEAFF.

The chain is built from TRBV4-3 and TRBJ2-5; the D is unclear. The CDR3 runs 14 residues. Germline V CDR1 and CDR2: LGHNA, YSLEER. The germline V and J ends were trimmed by 0 bases and 3 bases, with 8 bases remaining between them. The CDR3 DNA reads as TGCGCCAGCAGCCAAGATGGGCAGGAAGAGACCCAGTACTTC. This gives the protein CASSQDGQEETQYF.

The V call is TRBV9, the J call TRBJ2-3; tentative D call: TRBD2 (6 bases). Trimming pared 0 bases from V and 5 bases from J, leaving 13 bases between. Germline CDR1 and CDR2: SGDLS and YYNGEE. This CDR3 contains 15 residues. CDR3 DNA sequence: TGTGCCAGCAGCGTAGCGGGAGCGAAGGGAGATACGCAGTATTTT. Translating it yields CASSVAGAKGDTQYF.

In this sample, this clone turned up once. The chain combines TRBV19 with TRBJ1-1; 10 nucleotides line up with TRBD1. This CDR3 region has 14 residues. The V and J ends lost 7 bases and 6 bases, in that order; junction bases with no gene match: 8. Looked up from germline, CDR1 is LNHDA and CDR2 is SQIVND (reference sequence). The CDR3 loop reads CASTPRQGASEAFF. DNA for the CDR3: TGTGCCAGTACCCCCCGACAGGGGGCCTCTGAAGCTTTCTTT.

This clone has just a few counts. The chain links TRBV6-1 to TRBJ2-6; possible D gene TRBD2, 6 bases. Germline CDR1 and CDR2: MNHNS and SASEGT. There are 15 residues in the CDR3. V shed 6 bases and J shed 0 bases, with 9 bases lying between them. CDR3 loop: CASRAGSSGANVLTF. The CDR3 DNA reads TGTGCCAGCAGAGCCGGGAGCTCTGGGGCCAACGTCCTGACTTTC.

The chain has TRBV27 and TRBJ1-2; D remains unclear. The CDR3 is made up of 13 amino acids. Per the germline V gene, CDR1 is MNHEY and CDR2 is SMNVEV (reference sequence). The V and J ends lost 5 bases and 4 bases respectively, with 11 bases between them. The chain's CDR3 is CASSPGSVYGYTF. In DNA, the CDR3 is TGTGCCAGCAGTCCCGGTAGTGTCTATGGCTACACCTTC.

The chain couples TRBV30 to TRBJ2-2, with a tentative D call TRBD1 (5 bases). Germline loops: CDR1 GTSNPN, CDR2 SVGIG (reference sequence). Trimming stripped 4 bases from V and 2 bases from J, with 14 bases between. The CDR3 extends over 15 amino acids. CDR3 sequence: CAWKYADINTGELFF. DNA of the CDR3: TGTGCCTGGAAATACGCGGACATAAACACCGGGGAGCTGTTTTTT.

The chain combines TRBV5-4 with TRBJ2-2; possibly TRBD2 for D (6 bases). The V gene's germline CDR1 is SGHNT and CDR2 YYREEE (reference sequence). V lost 4 bases and J lost 7, with 17 bases in between. The length of the CDR3 is 15 residues. CDR3 in amino acids: CASSTHGGGVGELFF. The CDR3 DNA follows: TGTGCCAGCAGCACCCACGGGGGAGGTGTCGGGGAGCTGTTTTTT.

J is TRBJ1-1 and V is TRBV7-3, with unresolved D. V shed 0 bases and J shed 0 bases, with 11 bases lying between them. From germline, CDR1 is SGHTA and CDR2 FQGTGA. CDR3 length: 16 amino acids. The chain's CDR3 is CASSLTGGSLNTEAFF. The CDR3, as DNA: TGTGCCAGCAGCTTAACGGGCGGGAGCTTGAACACTGAAGCTTTCTTT.

The chain joins TRBV30 to TRBJ1-2; TRBD1 aligns across 12 bases. The CDR3 totals 14 residues. After removal of 0 bases from V and 6 bases from J, the junction contained 2 bases not matched to a gene. CDR1 is GTSNPN, CDR2 SVGIG, per germline (reference sequence). CDR3 sequence reads: CAWSVGTGGHGYTF. The CDR3 DNA follows: TGTGCCTGGAGTGTCGGGACAGGGGGCCATGGCTACACCTTC.

The chain has TRBV9 and TRBJ1-3; 9 bases map to TRBD1. Germline CDR1 SGDLS, CDR2 YYNGEE. V lost 0 bases to trimming and J lost 0 bases; unmatched junction nucleotides: 10. This CDR3 has 19 residues. CDR3 sequence reads: CASSVGGQGYTRSGNTIYF. CDR3 sequence (DNA): TGTGCCAGCAGCGTAGGGGGACAGGGCTACACTCGCTCTGGAAACACCATATATTTT.

This clone turned up a few times. The chain carries TRBV7-2 and TRBJ1-2; weak D call: TRBD1 (5 bases). The CDR3 covers 14 residues. Germline V lookup: CDR1 SGHTA, CDR2 FQGNSA. The ends were cut back, 5 bases at V and 7 bases at J, with 17 bases in the middle. The chain's CDR3 is CASSPKPGIGGYTF. The CDR3 nucleotides read TGTGCCAGCAGCCCCAAACCAGGGATTGGTGGCTACACCTTC.

The chain links TRBV2 to TRBJ2-2; 9 positions agree with TRBD1. Germline CDR1 is SNHLY and CDR2 is FYNNEI. The CDR3 sequence is 14 residues long. V lost 8 bases to trimming and J lost 0 bases; unmatched junction nucleotides: 1. CDR3 residues: CASRDRANTGELFF. The CDR3, as DNA: TGTGCCAGCCGGGACAGGGCGAACACCGGGGAGCTGTTTTTT.

V usage is TRBV10-3 and J usage is TRBJ2-2; TRBD1 might be the D (6 bases). V was cut by 3 bases and J by 7 bases, with 21 bases left in between. Per germline, CDR1 ENHRY and CDR2 SYGVKD. CDR3 size: 17 residues. The CDR3 reads CAISDPLGAGKGGELFF. The CDR3 DNA follows: TGTGCCATCAGTGACCCCCTGGGGGCAGGGAAGGGCGGGGAGCTGTTTTTT.

This clone occurred once. This chain joins TRBV5-6 and TRBJ2-5, with 8 bases aligning to TRBD2. The J segment lost 1 base and the V segment lost 5 bases, leaving 7 bases of the junction unmatched. The CDR3 has 15 residues. The V gene's germline CDR1 is SGHDT and CDR2 YYEEEE. The CDR3 is CASRFLSGTQETQYF. CDR3 DNA sequence: TGTGCCAGCAGGTTCCTTAGCGGGACCCAAGAGACCCAGTACTTC.

The CDR3 DNA is TGCAGTGCTAGAACGGGTGAAGCTTTCTTT. Protein sequence: CSARTGEAFF. The chain recombines TRBV20-1 with TRBJ1-1; D is unclear. Trimming removed 2 bases at V and 7 bases at J, with 5 bases between. CDR1 and CDR2 (germline): DFQATT, SNEGSKA (reference sequence). The CDR3 covers 10 residues.

The chain recombines TRBV5-1 with TRBJ2-5; maybe TRBD2 (5 bases). TRBJ2-7 explains the end of the DNA better; the J call may be wrong. CDR1 is SGHRS, CDR2 YFSETQ, per germline. The CDR3 sequence is 13 residues long. DNA of the CDR3: TGCGCCAGCAGCCCCCCAGAGGGTTACGAGCAGTACTTC. Its translation is CASSPPEGYEQYF.

The CDR3 bases are TGTGCCAGCAGTTCATTAGTAGGACAGGGGGCTTGGGGCTACACCTTC. This sequence encodes CASSSLVGQGAWGYTF. V is TRBV27 and J is TRBJ1-2, with TRBD1 identical over 11 bases. Germline V lookup: CDR1 MNHEY, CDR2 SMNVEV (reference sequence). The CDR3 extends over 16 amino acids. After removal of 4 bases from V and 8 bases from J, the junction contained 12 bases not matched to a gene.

Remarks on this clone: The junction does not match germline at one end; this may be a read error. The rearrangement uses TRBV19 and TRBJ2-1, with TRBD2 matching over 11 bases. Germline lookup yields CDR1 LNHDA and CDR2 SQIVND (reference sequence). The CDR3 runs 13 residues. CDR3 residues: CASSIPSGRTVFF. The CDR3 bases are TGTGCAAGTAGTATTCCTAGCGGGAGGACCGTGTTCTTC.

Points on this clone: The junction departs from germline at one end; a sequencing error may be responsible. The chain joins TRBV7-7 to TRBJ2-1; possibly TRBD2 for D (5 bases). Per germline, CDR1 SSHAT and CDR2 FNYEAQ (reference sequence). This CDR3 is 13 amino acids long. The CDR3 bases are TGTGCCAGCAGCCTAAGGAGGTACGACGGAGTGGTCTTC. This translates into CASSLRRYDGVVF. Looking up the rest from reference TRBV7-7 and TRBJ2-1 gives the full variable domain: GAGVSQSPRYKVTKRGQDVTLRCDPISSHATLYWYQQALGQGPEFLTYFNYEAQPDKSGLPSDRFSAERPEGSISTLTIQRTEQRDSAMYRCASSLRRYDGVVFGPGTRLTVL.

The rearrangement uses TRBV6-4 and TRBJ1-2; weak D call: TRBD1 (6 bases). The V end was cut by 5 bases, the J end by 8 bases, with 21 bases between. CDR3 length: 15 amino acids. Germline CDR1 and CDR2: MRHNA and SNTAGT. The CDR3 region is CASSPATTPGVGYTF. The DNA for the CDR3 is TGTGCCAGCAGTCCGGCGACTACCCCAGGGGTAGGCTACACCTTC.

The chain carries TRBV5-4 and TRBJ1-5; 7 bases fit TRBD1. Germline CDR1 and CDR2: SGHNT and YYREEE (reference sequence). V was pared by 4 bases and J by 2 bases, with 3 bases of the junction left unmatched. This CDR3 has 14 residues. The CDR3 DNA reads as TGTGCCAGCAGCCTAGGGGGCGGCAATCAGCCCCAGCATTTT. Translated, it gives CASSLGGGNQPQHF.

V is TRBV7-9 and J is TRBJ2-6; no firm D call. This CDR3 is built from 15 residues. The V gene lost 5 bases and the J gene lost 2 bases, with 10 bases spanning the gap. The V gene's germline CDR1 is SEHNR and CDR2 FQNEAQ (reference sequence). The DNA of the CDR3 is TGTGCCAGCAGCCCAGACACACCTGGGGCCAACGTCCTGACTTTC. It translates to CASSPDTPGANVLTF.

The chain links TRBV11-2 to TRBJ1-1, with D hard to call. The CDR3 consists of 13 residues. Germline V CDR1 and CDR2: SGHAT, FQNNGV. Trimming shortened V by 1 base and J by 7 bases, and 10 bases separated the two germline ends. The CDR3 coding sequence is TGTGCCAGCAGCTTAGGGGTAGCCCATGAAGCTTTCTTT. This encodes CASSLGVAHEAFF.

The count of this clone is one. The gene calls are TRBV7-9 and TRBJ2-7, with 9 positions matching TRBD1. The CDR3 is made up of 13 amino acids. After removal of 5 bases from V and 4 bases from J, the junction contained 3 bases not matched to a gene. CDR1 is SEHNR and CDR2 is FQNEAQ in the germline V gene (reference sequence). The CDR3 is CASSHRGLYEQYF. In DNA form, the CDR3 reads TGTGCCAGCAGCCACAGGGGGCTTTACGAGCAGTACTTC.